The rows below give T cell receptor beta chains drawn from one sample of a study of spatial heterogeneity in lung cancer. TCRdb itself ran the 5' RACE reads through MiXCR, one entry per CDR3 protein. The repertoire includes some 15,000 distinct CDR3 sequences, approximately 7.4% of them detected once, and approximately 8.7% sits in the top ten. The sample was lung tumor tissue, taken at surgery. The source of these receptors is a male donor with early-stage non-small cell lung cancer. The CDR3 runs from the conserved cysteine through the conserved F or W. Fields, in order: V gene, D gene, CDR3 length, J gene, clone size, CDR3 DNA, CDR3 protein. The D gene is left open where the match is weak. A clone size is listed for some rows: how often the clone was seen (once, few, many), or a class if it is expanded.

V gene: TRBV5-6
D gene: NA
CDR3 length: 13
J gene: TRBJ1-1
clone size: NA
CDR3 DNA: TGTGCCACCAGGCGACAGATGAACACTGAAGCTTTCTTT
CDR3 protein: CATRRQMNTEAFF

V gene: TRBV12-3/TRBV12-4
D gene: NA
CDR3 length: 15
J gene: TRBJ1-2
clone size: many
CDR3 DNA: TGTGCCTGCAGCGTCGGGGGCGGACTTTTCTATGGCTACACCTTC
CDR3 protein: CACSVGGGLFYGYTF

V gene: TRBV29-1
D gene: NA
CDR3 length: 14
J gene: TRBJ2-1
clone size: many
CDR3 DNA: TGCAGCGTTGCCCCACGGGACTTCCTTAATGAGCAGTTCTTC
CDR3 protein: CSVAPRDFLNEQFF

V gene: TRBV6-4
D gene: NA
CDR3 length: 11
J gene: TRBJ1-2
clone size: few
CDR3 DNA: TGTGCCAGCGAAGGGATCAATGGCTACACCTTC
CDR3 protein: CASEGINGYTF

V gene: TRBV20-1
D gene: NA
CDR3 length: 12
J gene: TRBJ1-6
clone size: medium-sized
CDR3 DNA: TGCAGTGCTAGGGCTTCGGGTTCACCCCTCCACTTT
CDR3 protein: CSARASGSPLHF

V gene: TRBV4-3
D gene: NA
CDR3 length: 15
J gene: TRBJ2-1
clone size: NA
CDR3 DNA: TGCGCCAGCAGCCAAGATCCTTTCGCGGAAAATGAGCAGTTCTTC
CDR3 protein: CASSQDPFAENEQFF

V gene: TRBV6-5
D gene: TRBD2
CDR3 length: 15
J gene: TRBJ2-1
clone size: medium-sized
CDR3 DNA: TGTGCCAGCAGGACTAGCGGGAGACGTTACAATGAGCAGTTCTTC
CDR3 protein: CASRTSGRRYNEQFF

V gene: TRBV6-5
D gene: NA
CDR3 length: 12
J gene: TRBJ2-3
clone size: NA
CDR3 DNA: TGTGCCACCCGTAGTGCCGCAGATACGCAGTATTTT
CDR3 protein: CATRSAADTQYF

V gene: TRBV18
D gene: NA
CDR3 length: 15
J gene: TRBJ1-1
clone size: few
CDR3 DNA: TGTGCCAGCTCACCCGGACAGCAGGTAAACACTGAAGCTTTCTTT
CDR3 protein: CASSPGQQVNTEAFF

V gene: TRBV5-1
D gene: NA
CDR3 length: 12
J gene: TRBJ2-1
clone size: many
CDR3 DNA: TGCGCCAGCAGGAACGGCTACAATGAGCAGTTCTTC
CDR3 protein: CASRNGYNEQFF

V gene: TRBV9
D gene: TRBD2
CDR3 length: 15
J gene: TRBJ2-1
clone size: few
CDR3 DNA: TGTGCCAGCACCGCGGGACTAGCGGGAGGGCGTGAGCAGTTCTTC
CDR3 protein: CASTAGLAGGREQFF

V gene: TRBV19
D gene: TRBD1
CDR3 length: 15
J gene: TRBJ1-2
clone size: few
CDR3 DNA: TGTGCCAGTAGTATAGATTGGGTACAGGGGAGCGGCTACACCTTC
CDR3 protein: CASSIDWVQGSGYTF

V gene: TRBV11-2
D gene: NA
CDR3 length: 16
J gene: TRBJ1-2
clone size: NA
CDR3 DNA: TGTGCCAGCAGCTTAGGGTTGGGGGGCCTTAACTATGGCTACACCTTC
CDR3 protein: CASSLGLGGLNYGYTF

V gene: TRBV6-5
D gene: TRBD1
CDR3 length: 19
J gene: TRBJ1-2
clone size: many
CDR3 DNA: TGTGCCAGCAGTTACTCGGGATCCGGGACAGGGAGCTTTAGTGGTGGCTACACCTTC
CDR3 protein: CASSYSGSGTGSFSGGYTF

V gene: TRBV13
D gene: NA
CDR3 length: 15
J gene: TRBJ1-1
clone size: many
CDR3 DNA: TGTGCCAGCAGCCTCAGGGGCCCGACGGGCGCTGAAGCTTTCTTT
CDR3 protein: CASSLRGPTGAEAFF

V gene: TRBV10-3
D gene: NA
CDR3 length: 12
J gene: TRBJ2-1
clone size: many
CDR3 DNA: TGTGCCATCAGAAAGGGAAACAATGAGCAGTTCTTC
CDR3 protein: CAIRKGNNEQFF

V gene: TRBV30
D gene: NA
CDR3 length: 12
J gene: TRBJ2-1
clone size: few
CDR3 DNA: TGTGCCTGGAGTGAAACCTACAATGAGCAGTTCTTC
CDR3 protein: CAWSETYNEQFF

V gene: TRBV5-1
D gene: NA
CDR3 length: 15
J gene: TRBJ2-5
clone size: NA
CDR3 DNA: TGCGCCAGCAGCTTGGCCGGGGAATCTTGGGAGACCCAGTACTTC
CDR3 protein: CASSLAGESWETQYF

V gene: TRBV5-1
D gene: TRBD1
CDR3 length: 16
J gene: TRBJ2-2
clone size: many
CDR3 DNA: TGCGCCAGCAGCTCAGGACGGACAGGGACCACCGGGGAGCTGTTTTTT
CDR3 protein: CASSSGRTGTTGELFF

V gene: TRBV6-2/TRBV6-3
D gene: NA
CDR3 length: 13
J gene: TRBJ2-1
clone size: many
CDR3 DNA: TGTGCCACCCGACGGGGGATCTACAATGAGCAGTTCTTC
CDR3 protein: CATRRGIYNEQFF

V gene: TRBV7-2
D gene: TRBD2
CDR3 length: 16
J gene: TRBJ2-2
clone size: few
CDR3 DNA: TGTGCCAGCAGCGTTAGCGGGCGAGCCGGCCCCGGGGAGCTGTTTTTT
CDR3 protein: CASSVSGRAGPGELFF

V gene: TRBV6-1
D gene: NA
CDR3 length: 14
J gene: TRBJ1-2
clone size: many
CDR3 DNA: TGTGCCAGCAGTCGAACAGGGAAGGACTATGGCTACACCTTC
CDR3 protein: CASSRTGKDYGYTF

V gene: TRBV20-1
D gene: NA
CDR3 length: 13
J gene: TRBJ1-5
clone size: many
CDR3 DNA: TGCAGTGCTAGAGTCCCCGCGGGCGAGCCCCAGCATTTT
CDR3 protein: CSARVPAGEPQHF

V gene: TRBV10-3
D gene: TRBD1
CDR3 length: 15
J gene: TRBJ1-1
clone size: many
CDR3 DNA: TGTGCCATCAGTGGGCCGGGACAGGGGAACACTGAAGCTTTCTTT
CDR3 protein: CAISGPGQGNTEAFF

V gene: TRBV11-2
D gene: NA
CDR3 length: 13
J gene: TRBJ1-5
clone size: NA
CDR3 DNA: TGTGCCAGCAGCTTAATGTCGGAACAGCCCCAGCATTTT
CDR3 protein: CASSLMSEQPQHF

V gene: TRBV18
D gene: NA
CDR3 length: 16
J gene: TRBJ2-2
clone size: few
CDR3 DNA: TGTGCCAGCTCACCACCGGTCGCAGGTGGGACCGGGGAGCTGTTTTTT
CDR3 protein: CASSPPVAGGTGELFF

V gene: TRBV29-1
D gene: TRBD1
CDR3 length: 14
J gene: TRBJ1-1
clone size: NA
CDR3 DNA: TGCAGCGTACATACAGGGGTACGGCACACTGAAGCTTTCTTT
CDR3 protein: CSVHTGVRHTEAFF

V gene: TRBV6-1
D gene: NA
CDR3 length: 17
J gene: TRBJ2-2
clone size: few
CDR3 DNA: TGTGCCAGTTCCGCGTCCGTGCACATGTCTGGGGCCGGGGAGCTGTTTTTT
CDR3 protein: CASSASVHMSGAGELFF

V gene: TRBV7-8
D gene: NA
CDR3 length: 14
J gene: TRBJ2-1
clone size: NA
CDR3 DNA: TGTGCCAGCAGCCTCCTCTTAGAGTACAATGAGCAGTTCTTC
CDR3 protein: CASSLLLEYNEQFF

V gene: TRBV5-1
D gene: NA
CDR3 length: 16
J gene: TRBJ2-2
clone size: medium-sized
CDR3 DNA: TGCGCCAGCAGCTCGCCCTCAGGGACCGACACCGGGGAGCTGTTTTTT
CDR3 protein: CASSSPSGTDTGELFF

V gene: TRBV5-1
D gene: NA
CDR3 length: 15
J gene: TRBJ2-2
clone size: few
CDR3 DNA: TGCGCCAGCAGCTTATCGGGGCCCGGTGCCGGGGAGCTGTTTTTT
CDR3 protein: CASSLSGPGAGELFF

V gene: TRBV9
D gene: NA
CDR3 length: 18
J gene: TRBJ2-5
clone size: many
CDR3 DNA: TGTGCCAGCAGCGTAGCTCCTGGGAGCGGAGCCGGACAAGAGACCCAGTACTTC
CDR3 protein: CASSVAPGSGAGQETQYF

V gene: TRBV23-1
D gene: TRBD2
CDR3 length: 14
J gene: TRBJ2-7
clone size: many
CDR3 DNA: TGCGCCAGCAGTCTTGGGGGAGGGCCGGGGGAGCAGTACTTC
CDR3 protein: CASSLGGGPGEQYF

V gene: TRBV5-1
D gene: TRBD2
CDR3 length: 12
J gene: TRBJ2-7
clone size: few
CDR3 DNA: TGCGCCAGCAGCTTGGGGGAGGGGAAGCAGTACTTC
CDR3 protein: CASSLGEGKQYF

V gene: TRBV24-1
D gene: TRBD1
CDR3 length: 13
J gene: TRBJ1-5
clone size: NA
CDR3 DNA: TGTGCCACCAGGGAAAATGGGACAGGGTCCCAGCATTTT
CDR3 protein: CATRENGTGSQHF

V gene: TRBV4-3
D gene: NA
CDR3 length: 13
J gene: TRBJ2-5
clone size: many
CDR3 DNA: TGCGCCAGCAGCCAAGATGGGGAAGAGACCCAGTACTTC
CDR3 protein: CASSQDGEETQYF

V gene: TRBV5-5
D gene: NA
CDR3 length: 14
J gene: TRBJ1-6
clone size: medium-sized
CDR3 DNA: TGTGCCAGCAGCGTCAGCTCAGGGGCTAGGCCCCTCCACTTT
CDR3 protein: CASSVSSGARPLHF

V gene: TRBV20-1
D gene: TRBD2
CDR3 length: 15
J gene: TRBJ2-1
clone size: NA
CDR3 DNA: TGCAGTGCTAGAAACGCACTAGCGGGGTACAATGAGCAGTTCTTC
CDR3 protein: CSARNALAGYNEQFF

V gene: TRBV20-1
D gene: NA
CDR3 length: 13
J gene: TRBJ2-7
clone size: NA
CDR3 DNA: TGCAGTGCTAGGACAGAGTTCTCCTACGAGCAGTACTTC
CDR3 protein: CSARTEFSYEQYF

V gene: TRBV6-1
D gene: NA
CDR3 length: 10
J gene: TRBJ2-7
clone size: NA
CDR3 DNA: TGTGCCGGAGGACTTTACGAGCAGTACTTC
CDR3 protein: CAGGLYEQYF

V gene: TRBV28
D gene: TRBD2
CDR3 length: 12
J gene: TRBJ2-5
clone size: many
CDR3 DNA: TGTGCCAGCAGTGGGAGGGTAGAGACCCAGTACTTC
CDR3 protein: CASSGRVETQYF

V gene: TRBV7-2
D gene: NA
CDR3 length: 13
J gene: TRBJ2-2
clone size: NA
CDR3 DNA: TGTGCCAGCAGCTTAATGTCCCCCGGGGAGCTGTTTTTT
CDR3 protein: CASSLMSPGELFF

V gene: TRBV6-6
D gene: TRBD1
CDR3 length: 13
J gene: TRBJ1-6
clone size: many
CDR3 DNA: TGTGCCAGCAGCCGACAGGGGGGTTCACCCCTCCACTTT
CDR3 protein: CASSRQGGSPLHF

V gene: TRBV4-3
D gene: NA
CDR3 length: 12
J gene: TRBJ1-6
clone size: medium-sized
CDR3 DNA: TGCGCCAGCAGCACAGGAAATTCACCCCTCCACTTT
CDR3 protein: CASSTGNSPLHF

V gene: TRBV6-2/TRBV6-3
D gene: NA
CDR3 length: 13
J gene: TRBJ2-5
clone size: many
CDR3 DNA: TGTGCCAGCAGTTGGTACGTGCAGGAGACCCAGTACTTC
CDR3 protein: CASSWYVQETQYF

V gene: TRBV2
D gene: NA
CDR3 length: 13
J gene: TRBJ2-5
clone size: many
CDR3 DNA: TGTGCCACCCGTGAGGGGCTCCAAGAGACCCAGTACTTC
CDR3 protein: CATREGLQETQYF

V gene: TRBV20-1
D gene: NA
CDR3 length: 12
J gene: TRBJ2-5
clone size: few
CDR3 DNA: TGCAGTGCTCGGGGGGCCGGAGAGACCCAGTACTTC
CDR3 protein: CSARGAGETQYF

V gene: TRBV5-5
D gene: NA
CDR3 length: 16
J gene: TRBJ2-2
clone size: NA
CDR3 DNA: TGTGCCAGCAGCTCTACCTTTCGGGGGTCGACCGGGGAGCTGTTTTTT
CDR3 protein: CASSSTFRGSTGELFF

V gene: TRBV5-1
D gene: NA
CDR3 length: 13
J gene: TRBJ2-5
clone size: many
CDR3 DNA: TGCGCCAGCAGCTTGAGTCGTGGAGAGACCCAGTACTTC
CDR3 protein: CASSLSRGETQYF

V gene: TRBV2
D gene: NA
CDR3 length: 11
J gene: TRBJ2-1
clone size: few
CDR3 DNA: TGTGCCAGCAGTGTTACCAATGAGCAGTTCTTC
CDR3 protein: CASSVTNEQFF

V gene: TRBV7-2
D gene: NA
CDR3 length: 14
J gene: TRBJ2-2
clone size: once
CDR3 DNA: TGTGCCAGCAGCTTAACGTGGGGCGCCGGGGAGCTGTTTTTT
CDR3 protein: CASSLTWGAGELFF

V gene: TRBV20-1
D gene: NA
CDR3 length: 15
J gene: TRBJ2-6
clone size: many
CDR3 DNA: TGCAGTGCTATCGCAGGGACCTCTGGGGCCAACGTCCTGACTTTC
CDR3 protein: CSAIAGTSGANVLTF

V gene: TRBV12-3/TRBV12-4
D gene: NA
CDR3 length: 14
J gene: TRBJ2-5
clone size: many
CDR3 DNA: TGTGCCAGCTCGCCTTCGGGAGAAAAAGAGACCCAGTACTTC
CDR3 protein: CASSPSGEKETQYF

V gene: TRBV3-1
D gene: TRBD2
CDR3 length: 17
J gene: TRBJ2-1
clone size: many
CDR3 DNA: TGTGCCAGCAGCCAAGATTTGGGTCTAGCGGGATCCAATGAGCAGTTCTTC
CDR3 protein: CASSQDLGLAGSNEQFF

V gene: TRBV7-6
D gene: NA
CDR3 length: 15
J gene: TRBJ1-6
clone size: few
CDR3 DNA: TGTGCCAGCAGCTTAGCTCCCATGAATAATTCACCCCTCCACTTT
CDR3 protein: CASSLAPMNNSPLHF

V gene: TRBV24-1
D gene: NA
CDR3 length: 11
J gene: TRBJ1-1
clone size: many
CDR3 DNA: TGTGCCACCACACAGGGTACTGAAGCTTTCTTT
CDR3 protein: CATTQGTEAFF

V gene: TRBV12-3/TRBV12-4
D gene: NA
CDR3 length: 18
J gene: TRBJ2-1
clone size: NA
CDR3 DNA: TGTGCCAGCAGTTTAGAACTAGCTAGCTATAGCTCCTACAATGAGCAGTTCTTC
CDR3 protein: CASSLELASYSSYNEQFF

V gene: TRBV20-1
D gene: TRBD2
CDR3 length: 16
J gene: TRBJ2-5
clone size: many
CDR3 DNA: TGCAGTGCTAGACAAACTAGCGGGGCTTACCAAGAGACCCAGTACTTC
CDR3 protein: CSARQTSGAYQETQYF

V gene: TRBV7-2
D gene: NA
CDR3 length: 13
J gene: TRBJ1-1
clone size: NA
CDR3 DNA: TGTGCCAGCAGCTTGGAGGGAAGAACTGAAGCTTTCTTT
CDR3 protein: CASSLEGRTEAFF

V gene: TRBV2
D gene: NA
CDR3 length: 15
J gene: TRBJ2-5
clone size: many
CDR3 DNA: TGTGCCAGCAGTCCGACCGTACGCACGGCGGGGACCCAGTACTTC
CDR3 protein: CASSPTVRTAGTQYF